These 25 T cell receptor beta chains share one sample of origin, sequenced in a study of blood T cell repertoires in COVID-19. Some clones are missing from TCRdb's copy, which holds only in-frame ones; the method was immunoSEQ multiplex PCR. This repertoire shows more than 9,500 clones, approximately 88% found once; its top ten account for roughly 22%. The sequencing sample was made of peripheral blood. These receptors were collected from a woman aged 55-69 years with active COVID-19.

V gene TRBV4-1 combines with J gene TRBJ1-3; D ambiguous. Deletions cut 4 bases from V and 0 bases from J, with 13 bases between. Germline loops: CDR1 MGHRA, CDR2 YSYEKL. The CDR3 has 16 amino acids. The CDR3 loop is CASSLNFPVSGNTIYF. In DNA form, the CDR3 reads TGCGCCAGCAGCCTTAACTTCCCGGTCTCTGGAAACACCATATATTTT.

The chain joins TRBV29-1 to TRBJ2-7; 8 nucleotides line up with TRBD1. After removal of 7 bases from V and 3 bases from J, the junction contained 5 bases not matched to a gene. CDR1 is SQVTM and CDR2 is ANQGSEA in the germline V gene. CDR3 length: 12 amino acids. CDR3 DNA sequence: TGCAGCGGGACGGGACAGGACTACGAGCAGTACTTC. Encoded protein: CSGTGQDYEQYF.

The gene calls are TRBV5-4 and TRBJ2-1, with 8 bases lining up with TRBD2. The CDR3 consists of 17 residues. The ends lost 3 bases at V and 5 bases at J; junction bases unmatched: 13. Germline CDR1 is SGHNT and CDR2 is YYREEE (reference sequence). Here the CDR3 DNA reads TGTGCCAGCAGCTCCACGGGGGGCGGGGGGAGGCACAATGAGCAGTTCTTC. Protein sequence: CASSSTGGGGRHNEQFF.

The V and J genes are TRBV11-2 and TRBJ1-3; 7 bases line up with TRBD1. V shed 11 bases, J shed 4 bases, and the junction held 5 bases outside the gene matches. Germline-derived CDR1 and CDR2 are SGHAT and FQNNGV. This CDR3 spans 12 amino acids. The CDR3 DNA follows: TGTGCCTCACAGGGGTACGGAAACACCATATATTTT. Translating it yields CASQGYGNTIYF.

The chain joins TRBV5-1 to TRBJ2-5, with 12 bases lining up with TRBD2. The CDR3 has 15 residues. Germline V gene sequence: CDR1 SGHRS, CDR2 YFSETQ. The ends lost 4 bases at V and 2 bases at J; junction bases unmatched: 3. The CDR3 sequence: CASSTGLAGQETQYF. The DNA for the CDR3 is TGCGCCAGCAGCACCGGACTAGCGGGGCAAGAGACCCAGTACTTC.

The V and J genes are TRBV27 and TRBJ1-2, with unresolved D. This CDR3 region has 15 residues. The germline V gene has CDR1 MNHEY and CDR2 SMNVEV (reference sequence). The germline V and J ends were trimmed by 2 bases and 4 bases, with 14 bases remaining between them. Here the CDR3 reads CASSLMSSGGYGYTF. The CDR3 nucleotides are TGTGCCAGCAGTTTAATGTCCTCTGGAGGCTATGGCTACACCTTC.

The chain has TRBV29-1 and TRBJ2-2; 11 positions match TRBD1. The CDR3 contains 16 residues. Looked up from germline, CDR1 is SQVTM and CDR2 is ANQGSEA. V was pared by 5 bases and J by 8 bases, with 13 bases of the junction left unmatched. The CDR3 region is CSVLPGQGVSGGELFF. Here the CDR3 DNA reads TGCAGCGTTCTGCCGGGACAGGGGGTATCCGGAGGGGAGCTGTTTTTT.

The gene calls are TRBV6-5 and TRBJ2-4, with 7 bases that match TRBD2. This CDR3 comprises 16 residues. Germline CDR1 MNHEY, CDR2 SVGAGI. V shed 0 bases and J 7 bases; nucleotides not matched to a gene: 9. The CDR3 DNA sequence: TGTGCCAGCAGTTACTCCGCGGGGGAGGGGTTGAACATTCAGTACTTC. Amino acids: CASSYSAGEGLNIQYF.

The chain carries TRBV27 and TRBJ1-5; the D gene is possibly TRBD1 (5 bases). Germline CDR1 is MNHEY and CDR2 is SMNVEV (reference sequence). V gave up 5 bases and J gave up 1 base, with 12 bases separating them. The CDR3 is made up of 15 amino acids. This chain's CDR3 is CASSEQGLSNQPQHF. CDR3 DNA: TGTGCCAGCAGTGAGCAGGGACTCAGCAATCAGCCCCAGCATTTT.

This chain links TRBV27 with TRBJ1-3, with 10 bases matching TRBD1. The CDR3 contains 16 residues. V gave up 6 bases and J gave up 3 bases; unmatched junction bases: 8. Germline V gene lookup returns CDR1 MNHEY and CDR2 SMNVEV (reference sequence). The CDR3 bases are TGTGCCAGCAGCCCACGACAGGGGGCGCTTGGAAACACCATATATTTT. It codes for CASSPRQGALGNTIYF.

The chain joins TRBV18 to TRBJ1-4; D uncertain. The germline gives CDR1 KGHSH, CDR2 LQKENI. The V end was cut by 0 bases, the J end by 0 bases, with 8 bases between. The CDR3 has 16 residues. CDR3 nucleotides: TGTGCCAGCTCACCACCAACAGTTGCAACTAATGAAAAACTGTTTTTT. Translation gives CASSPPTVATNEKLFF.

A few counts support this clone. The final CDR3 position lacks the conserved phenylalanine or tryptophan, pointing to a likely read error. The DNA is left out, because the CDR3 cannot be placed on it with certainty; the CDR3 is given as TCRdb lists it. The V and J genes are TRBV2 and TRBJ1-1. Germline CDR1 and CDR2: SNHLY and FYNNEI. The CDR3 is 13 amino acids in total, end residues counted. This CDR3 is CARSGGTTALAVS.

The chain combines TRBV9 with TRBJ2-1; D unresolved. Germline values: CDR1 SGDLS, CDR2 YYNGEE. The CDR3 extends over 15 amino acids. Trimming shortened V by 3 bases and J by 6 bases, and 16 bases separated the two germline ends. The CDR3 loop reads CASSATWLDLNEQFF. The CDR3 DNA reads as TGTGCCAGCAGCGCCACTTGGCTAGACCTCAATGAGCAGTTCTTC.

The J gene is TRBJ2-4, the V gene TRBV7-2; 7 bases are a match to TRBD1. Germline V lookup: CDR1 SGHTA, CDR2 FQGNSA. The junction had 13 bases not matched to a gene; V was cut back by 5 bases and J by 0 bases. The CDR3 runs 18 residues. The chain's CDR3 is CASSLNPQGLLAKNIQYF. The DNA for the CDR3 is TGTGCCAGCAGCCTCAATCCACAGGGGCTACTAGCCAAAAACATTCAGTACTTC.

The chain uses TRBV29-1 and TRBJ2-1; D is perhaps TRBD1 (5 bases). V was pared by 6 bases and J by 0 bases, with 9 bases between. The CDR3 length is 13 residues. Germline assignment: CDR1 SQVTM and CDR2 ANQGSEA. CDR3 coding DNA: TGCAGCGTGCAAAGGGGCTCCTACAATGAGCAGTTCTTC. It encodes CSVQRGSYNEQFF.

The chain couples TRBV7-3 to TRBJ2-7; D unclear. CDR3 length: 14 residues. Trimming removed 1 base from V and 0 bases from J, with 7 bases in between. Germline CDR1 and CDR2: SGHTA and FQGTGA. The CDR3 coding sequence is TGTGCCAGCAGCTTAATCGCCAGCTCCTACGAGCAGTACGTC. Amino acids: CASSLIASSYEQYV.

The chain recombines TRBV2 with TRBJ2-3; 12 bases agree with TRBD2. J was trimmed by 0 bases and V by 5 bases; bases with no gene match: 6. The CDR3 has 17 amino acids. Germline-derived CDR1 and CDR2 are SNHLY and FYNNEI. The CDR3 sequence is CASSSPGTSGSTDTQYF. The CDR3 nucleotides read TGTGCCAGCAGTAGTCCCGGGACTAGCGGGAGCACAGATACGCAGTATTTT.

The chain is built from TRBV7-2 and TRBJ1-5; a possible D gene is TRBD1 (5 bases). The CDR3 length is 15 residues. With 5 bases removed from V and 0 bases from J, the gap between germline ends came to 11 bases. From germline, CDR1 is SGHTA and CDR2 FQGNSA. The CDR3 is CASSAVTDSNQPQHF. The CDR3 coding sequence is TGTGCCAGCAGCGCCGTGACAGATAGCAATCAGCCCCAGCATTTT.

The rearrangement joins TRBV27 to TRBJ2-1, with D perhaps matching TRBD1 (6 bases). The CDR3 totals 16 residues. The V gene's germline CDR1 is MNHEY and CDR2 SMNVEV (reference sequence). The V end lost 6 bases, the J end lost 1 base, and 16 bases lay between the germline ends. CDR3 amino acids: CASSRAQGQSYNEQFF. CDR3 DNA: TGTGCCAGCAGCCGCGCGCAGGGGCAATCCTACAATGAGCAGTTCTTC.

This clone was recorded once. The chain recombines TRBV7-2 with TRBJ1-3; 7 nucleotides agree with TRBD1. Trimming removed 3 bases from V and 2 bases from J; junction bases left unmatched: 7. Germline CDR1 is SGHTA and CDR2 is FQGNSA. The CDR3 spans 16 residues. CDR3 sequence reads: CASSFDNRGPGNTIYF. The CDR3 nucleotides read TGTGCCAGCAGCTTTGATAACAGGGGCCCTGGAAACACCATATATTTT.

V and J are TRBV24-1 and TRBJ2-1; the D is unclear. The V and J ends lost 5 bases and 7 bases respectively, with 17 bases between them. Germline V gene sequence: CDR1 KGHDR, CDR2 SFDVKD. The CDR3 runs 15 residues. The CDR3 here is CATSAAFAFGNEQFF. The CDR3 nucleotides are TGTGCCACCAGTGCCGCTTTCGCCTTCGGGAATGAGCAGTTCTTC.

This rearrangement joins TRBV15 to TRBJ2-7; 11 bases are shared with TRBD2. The ends lost 1 base at V and 3 bases at J; junction bases unmatched: 2. This CDR3 comprises 15 residues. The V gene's germline CDR1 is LNHNV and CDR2 YYDKDF (reference sequence). The CDR3 spells CATSRVTSGSYEQYF. For the CDR3, the DNA is TGTGCCACCAGCAGAGTAACTAGCGGGAGCTACGAGCAGTACTTC.

The V gene is TRBV5-1, the J gene TRBJ2-1; 8 positions agree with TRBD2. The germline V gene encodes CDR1 SGHRS and CDR2 YFSETQ. V lost 7 bases, J lost 6 bases, and 9 bases stayed unmatched. CDR3 size: 14 residues. The CDR3 nucleotides read TGCGCCAGCGGTACTAGCACTAGCGGCAATGAGCAGTTCTTC. It yields the protein CASGTSTSGNEQFF.

The chain is built from TRBV9 and TRBJ1-3; 8 bases are shared with TRBD1. Germline CDR1 and CDR2: SGDLS and YYNGEE. The CDR3 is made up of 14 amino acids. The J segment lost 4 bases and the V segment lost 5 bases, leaving 5 bases of the junction unmatched. CDR3 in amino acids: CASSGDRRGNTIYF. CDR3 in DNA: TGTGCCAGCAGTGGGGACAGGAGGGGAAACACCATATATTTT. Supplemented by reference TRBV9 and TRBJ1-3, the full variable domain reads DSGVTQTPKHLITATGQRVTLRCSPRSGDLSVYWYQQSLDQGLQFLIQYYNGEERAKGNILERFSAQQFPDLHSELNLSSLELGDSALYFCASSGDRRGNTIYFGEGSWLTVV.

Only one count was recorded for this clone. The chain recombines TRBV28 with TRBJ2-7; 11 positions match TRBD1. The V gene's germline CDR1 is MDHEN and CDR2 SYDVKM. The V segment lost 6 bases and the J segment 2 bases; nucleotides outside the gene matches: 6. The CDR3 totals 15 residues. CDR3 DNA sequence: TGTGCCAGCAGCCAGGGGGGACAGGGGGCCTACGAGCAGTACGTC. It is translated as CASSQGGQGAYEQYV.